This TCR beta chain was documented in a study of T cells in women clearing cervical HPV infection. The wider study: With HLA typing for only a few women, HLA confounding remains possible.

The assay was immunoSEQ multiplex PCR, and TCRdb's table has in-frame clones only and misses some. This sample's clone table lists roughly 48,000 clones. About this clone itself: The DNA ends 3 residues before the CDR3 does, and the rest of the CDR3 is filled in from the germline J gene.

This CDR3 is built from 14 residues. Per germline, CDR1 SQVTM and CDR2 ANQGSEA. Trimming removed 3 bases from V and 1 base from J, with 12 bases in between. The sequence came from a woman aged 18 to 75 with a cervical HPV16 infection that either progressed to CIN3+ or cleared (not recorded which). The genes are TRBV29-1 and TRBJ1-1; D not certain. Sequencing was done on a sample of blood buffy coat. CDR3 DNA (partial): TGCAGCGTTGAGCTCAGGTTGGGGAACACTGAA. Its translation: CSVELRLGNTE. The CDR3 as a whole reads CSVELRLGNTEAFF.